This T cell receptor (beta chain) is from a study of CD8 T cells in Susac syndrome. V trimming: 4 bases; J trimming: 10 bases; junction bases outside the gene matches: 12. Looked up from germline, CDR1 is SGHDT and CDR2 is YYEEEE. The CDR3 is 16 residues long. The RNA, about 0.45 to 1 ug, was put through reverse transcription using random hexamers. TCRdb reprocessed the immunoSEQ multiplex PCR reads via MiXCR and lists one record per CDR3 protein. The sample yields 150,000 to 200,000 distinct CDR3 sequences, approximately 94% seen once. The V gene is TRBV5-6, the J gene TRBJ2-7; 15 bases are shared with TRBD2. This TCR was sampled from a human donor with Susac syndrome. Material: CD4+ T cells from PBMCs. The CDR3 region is CASSQIGLAGGAQQYF. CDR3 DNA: TGTGCCAGCAGCCAGATAGGACTAGCGGGGGGGGCCCAACAGTACTTC.